Ten or more counts support the clone carrying this TCR beta chain. Its antigen remains unknown. The entry originates in a study of T cells in Graves' hyperthyroidism and ophthalmopathy. Broader study findings: Using 13 V-J features, a model discriminated ophthalmopathy from stable hyperthyroidism. Before onset, ophthalmopathy was predicted by the model a median around 6 months earlier.

Patients affected by ophthalmopathy presented a Clinical Activity Score of at least 3, a NOSPECS grade of at least 4, and disease duration below 3 months. Isolation of PBMCs was performed on roughly 9 ml fresh peripheral blood. Amplified TCR beta CDR3 regions came from RNA transcripts. Initially, a first-round RT-PCR of the TCR CDR3 employed the HTBI primer set. TCRdb fed the multiplex PCR reads into MiXCR, producing one record per CDR3 protein. Of around 500,000 distinct CDR3 sequences detected, about 15% appear once; the ten largest clones hold about 29%. This sequence was found in a woman aged 25 to 45 with Graves' ophthalmopathy. The material sequenced was blood.

CDR3 protein: CSAPRDSYTGELFF. The CDR3 DNA reads TGCAGTGCTCCCCGGGACAGTTACACCGGGGAGCTGTTTTTT. The chain recombines TRBV20-1 with TRBJ2-2; TRBD1 matches 7 bases. With 5 bases clipped from V and 3 bases from J, the junction kept 6 bases outside the gene matches. The CDR3 extends over 14 amino acids. Germline V gene data show CDR1 as DFQATT and CDR2 as SNEGSKA (reference sequence).